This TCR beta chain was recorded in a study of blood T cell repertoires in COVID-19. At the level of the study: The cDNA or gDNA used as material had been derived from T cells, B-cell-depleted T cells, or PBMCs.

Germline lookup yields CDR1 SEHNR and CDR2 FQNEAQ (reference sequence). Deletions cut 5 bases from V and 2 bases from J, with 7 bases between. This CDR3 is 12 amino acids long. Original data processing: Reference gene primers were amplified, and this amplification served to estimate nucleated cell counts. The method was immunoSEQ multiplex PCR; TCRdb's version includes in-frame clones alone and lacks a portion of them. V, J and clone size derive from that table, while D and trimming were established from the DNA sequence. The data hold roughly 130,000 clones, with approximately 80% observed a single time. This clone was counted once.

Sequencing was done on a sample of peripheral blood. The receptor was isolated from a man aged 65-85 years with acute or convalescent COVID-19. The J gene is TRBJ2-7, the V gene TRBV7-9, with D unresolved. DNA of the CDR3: TGTGCCAGCAGCCAGACAACCTACGAGCAGTACTTC. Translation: CASSQTTYEQYF.